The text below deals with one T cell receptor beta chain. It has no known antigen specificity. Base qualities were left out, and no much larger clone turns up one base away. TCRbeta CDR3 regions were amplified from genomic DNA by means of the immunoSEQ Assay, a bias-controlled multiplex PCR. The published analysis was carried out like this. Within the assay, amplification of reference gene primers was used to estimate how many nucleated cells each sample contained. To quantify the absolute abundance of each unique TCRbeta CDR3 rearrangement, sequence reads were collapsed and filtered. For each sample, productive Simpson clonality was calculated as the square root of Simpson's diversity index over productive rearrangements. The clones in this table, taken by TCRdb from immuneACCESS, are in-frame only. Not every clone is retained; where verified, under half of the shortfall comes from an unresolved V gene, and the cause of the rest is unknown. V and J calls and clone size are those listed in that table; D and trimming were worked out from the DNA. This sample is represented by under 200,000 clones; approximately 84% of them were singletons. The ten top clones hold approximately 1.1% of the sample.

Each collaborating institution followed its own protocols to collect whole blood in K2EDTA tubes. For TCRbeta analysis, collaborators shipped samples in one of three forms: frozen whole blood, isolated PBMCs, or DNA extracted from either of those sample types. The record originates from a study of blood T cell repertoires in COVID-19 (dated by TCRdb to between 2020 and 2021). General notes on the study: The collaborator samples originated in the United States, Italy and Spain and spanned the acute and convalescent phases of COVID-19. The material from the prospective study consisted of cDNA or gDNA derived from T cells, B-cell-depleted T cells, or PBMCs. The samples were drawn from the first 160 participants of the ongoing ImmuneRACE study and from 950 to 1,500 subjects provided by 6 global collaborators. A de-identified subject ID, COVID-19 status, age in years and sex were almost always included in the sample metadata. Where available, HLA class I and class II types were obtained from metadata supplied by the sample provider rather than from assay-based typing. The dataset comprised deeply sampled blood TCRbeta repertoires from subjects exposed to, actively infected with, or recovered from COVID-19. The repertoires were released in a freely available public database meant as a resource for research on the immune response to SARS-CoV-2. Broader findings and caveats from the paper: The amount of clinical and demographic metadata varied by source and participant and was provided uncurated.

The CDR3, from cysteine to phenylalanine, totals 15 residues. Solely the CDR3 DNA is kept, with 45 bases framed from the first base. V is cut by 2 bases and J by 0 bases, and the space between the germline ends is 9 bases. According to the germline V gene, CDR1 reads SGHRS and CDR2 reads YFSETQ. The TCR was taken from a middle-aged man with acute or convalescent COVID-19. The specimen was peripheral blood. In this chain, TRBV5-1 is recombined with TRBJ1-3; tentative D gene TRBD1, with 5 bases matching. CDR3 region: CASSLGEGSGNTIYF. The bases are TGCGCCAGCAGCTTAGGGGAAGGCTCTGGAAACACCATATATTTT.